The rows below give T cell receptor beta chains drawn from one sample of a study of lymphopenia after photon versus proton radiotherapy. Clones were read by immunoSEQ multiplex PCR, and TCRdb kept only the in-frame ones, dropping some. The sample lists about 18,000 clones, approximately 92% seen once, with roughly 1.8% in the top ten. Sequencing used peripheral blood, obtained from a patient treated with photon-based radiotherapy. The receptors stem from a middle-aged woman with cholangiocarcinoma. Each CDR3 is given with its conserved first and last residue. Fields, in order: clone size, J gene, V gene, D gene, CDR3 DNA, CDR3 protein. The D gene is left open where the match is weak. Rows may omit the clone size; those that give it use once, few, many or a size class.

size: .; J: TRBJ2-7; V: TRBV11-3; D: TRBD2; DNA: TGTGCCAGCAGCTCGCCCCCAAGGGAGGGGAGATACGAGCAGTACTTC; CDR3: CASSSPPREGRYEQYF
size: .; J: TRBJ1-4; V: TRBV11-2; D: .; DNA: TGTGCCAGCAGCTTGGCAGGGGTTGAAAAACTGTTTTTT; CDR3: CASSLAGVEKLFF
size: .; J: TRBJ1-1; V: TRBV11-3; D: .; DNA: TGTGCCAGCAGCCAAGGGGGACAAGCTGAAGCTTTCTTT; CDR3: CASSQGGQAEAFF
size: .; J: TRBJ1-4; V: TRBV10-3; D: .; DNA: TGTGCCATCAGTCCGGGGGAAGGTGGGAAACTGTTTTTT; CDR3: CAISPGEGGKLFF
size: .; J: TRBJ2-5; V: TRBV11-2; D: TRBD2; DNA: TGTGCCAGCAGCTTAGGTGCCGGGGAGGGGGAGACCCAGTACTTC; CDR3: CASSLGAGEGETQYF
size: .; J: TRBJ2-3; V: TRBV5-8; D: TRBD2; DNA: TGTGCCAGCAGCGCCGGGACTAGCGGGAGAGGGTCAGATACGCAGTATTTT; CDR3: CASSAGTSGRGSDTQYF
size: .; J: TRBJ1-2; V: TRBV11-2; D: TRBD1; DNA: TGTGCCAGCAGCACCTCGACAGGGGTCTATGGCTACACCTTC; CDR3: CASSTSTGVYGYTF
size: .; J: TRBJ1-1; V: TRBV9; D: .; DNA: TGTGCCAGCAGCCCGGGGGGGCGCCCTGAAGCTTTCTTT; CDR3: CASSPGGRPEAFF
size: .; J: TRBJ2-7; V: TRBV28; D: TRBD2; DNA: TGTGCCAGCACTCGACTAGCGGGAGGTGGGTACGAGCAGTACTTC; CDR3: CASTRLAGGGYEQYF
size: once; J: TRBJ2-3; V: TRBV7-2; D: .; DNA: TGTGCCAGCAGCTTAGCGGCGAAGACGCAGTATTTT; CDR3: CASSLAAKTQYF
size: .; J: TRBJ1-1; V: TRBV18; D: TRBD1; DNA: TGTGCCAGCTCACCTAACCGGGACAGGTTAAAGAACACTGAAGCTTTCTTT; CDR3: CASSPNRDRLKNTEAFF
size: .; J: TRBJ2-7; V: TRBV5-5; D: .; DNA: TGTGCCAGCAATCGGAGGGACGAGCAGTACTTC; CDR3: CASNRRDEQYF
size: .; J: TRBJ1-3; V: TRBV5-1; D: .; DNA: TGCGCCAGCAGCTTGGTTGGGGGCGCCTCCTCTGGAAACACCATATATTTT; CDR3: CASSLVGGASSGNTIYF
size: .; J: TRBJ2-1; V: TRBV2; D: TRBD1; DNA: TGTGCCAGCAGTCTCGTGACAGGGGGTCAGGCTGAGCAGTTCTTC; CDR3: CASSLVTGGQAEQFF
size: .; J: TRBJ2-2; V: TRBV25-1; D: .; DNA: TGTGCCAGCAGTGAATATGGGACCCGTGGGGGGGAGCTGTTTTTT; CDR3: CASSEYGTRGGELFF
size: .; J: TRBJ2-7; V: TRBV19; D: TRBD2; DNA: TGTGCCAGTAGTATAGAGGCACTAGCGGGAGTAGGCGAGCAGTACTTC; CDR3: CASSIEALAGVGEQYF
size: .; J: TRBJ1-3; V: TRBV2; D: .; DNA: TGTGCCAGCCGACCGAGGGGGGGACTTAATGGAAACACCATATATTTT; CDR3: CASRPRGGLNGNTIYF
size: .; J: TRBJ2-7; V: TRBV20-1; D: .; DNA: TGCAGTGCTACCTTGGGAGAGCAGTACTTC; CDR3: CSATLGEQYF
size: once; J: TRBJ1-5; V: TRBV6-4; D: .; DNA: TGTGCCAGCCCGGACGAGACAGGTAGCAATCAGCCCCAGCATTTT; CDR3: CASPDETGSNQPQHF
size: .; J: TRBJ1-2; V: TRBV30; D: .; DNA: TGTGCCTGGAGTGTTGCGTCCGGGACGAGGACATATGGCTACACCTTC; CDR3: CAWSVASGTRTYGYTF
size: .; J: TRBJ1-2; V: TRBV7-9; D: TRBD1; DNA: TGTGCCAGCAGGGGACAGAACTATGGCTACACCTTC; CDR3: CASRGQNYGYTF
size: .; J: TRBJ2-1; V: TRBV9; D: TRBD1; DNA: TGTGCCAGCAGCCGGGGACAGGCGAGCTCCTACAATGAGCAGTTCTTC; CDR3: CASSRGQASSYNEQFF
size: .; J: TRBJ1-2; V: TRBV12-2; D: .; DNA: TGTGCAAGTCGCTTTGGGCAGAACTATGGCTACACCTTC; CDR3: CASRFGQNYGYTF
size: .; J: TRBJ1-1; V: TRBV9; D: .; DNA: TGTGCCAGCAGCCGGGACTTCGGGAGCGCTTTCTTT; CDR3: CASSRDFGSAFF
size: .; J: TRBJ1-1; V: TRBV6-5; D: TRBD1; DNA: TGTGCCAGCAGGGACAGGGGGTTCACTGAAGCTTTCTTT; CDR3: CASRDRGFTEAFF
size: .; J: TRBJ2-5; V: TRBV4-1; D: TRBD2; DNA: TGCGCCAGCAGCCCAGGCGGGGGGTGGGACCAAGAGACCCAGTACTTC; CDR3: CASSPGGGWDQETQYF
size: .; J: TRBJ2-3; V: TRBV7-3; D: .; DNA: TGTGCCAGCAGCTTAACAGGGGCACCCCCAGATACGCAGTATTTT; CDR3: CASSLTGAPPDTQYF
size: .; J: TRBJ1-3; V: TRBV13; D: TRBD1; DNA: TGTGCCAGCAGTAGGGGGACAGGGCTCGGAAACACCATATATTTT; CDR3: CASSRGTGLGNTIYF
size: once; J: TRBJ1-1; V: TRBV7-9; D: TRBD1; DNA: TGTGCCAGCAGCTTAGGGCAGGGGGCCCAAGCTTTCTTT; CDR3: CASSLGQGAQAFF
size: .; J: TRBJ2-7; V: TRBV6-5; D: TRBD1; DNA: TGTGCCAGCCGTGAGGGACAGGGGATTTGGGAGCAGTACTTC; CDR3: CASREGQGIWEQYF
size: .; J: TRBJ2-1; V: TRBV5-4; D: TRBD2; DNA: TGTGCCAGCAGCTTGGCCGGTAGCGGGAGTAAAAATGAGCAGTTCTTC; CDR3: CASSLAGSGSKNEQFF
size: .; J: TRBJ2-3; V: TRBV29-1; D: TRBD2; DNA: TGCAGCGTTGAGGGGGGGGACACAGATACGCAGTATTTT; CDR3: CSVEGGDTDTQYF
size: .; J: TRBJ2-7; V: TRBV11-2; D: TRBD1; DNA: TGTGCCAGCAGCTTAGACTCCGGGACAGGGTTTGGCGAGCAGTACTTC; CDR3: CASSLDSGTGFGEQYF
size: .; J: TRBJ2-6; V: TRBV6-5; D: .; DNA: TGTGCCAGCAGTCGGGAGACTGGGGCCAACGTCCTGACTTTC; CDR3: CASSRETGANVLTF
size: once; J: TRBJ2-1; V: TRBV5-1; D: TRBD2; DNA: TGCGCCAGCAGCTTGGGCGGGAGGAGTGAGCAGTTCTTC; CDR3: CASSLGGRSEQFF
size: .; J: TRBJ1-2; V: TRBV6-5; D: .; DNA: TGTGCCAGCAGTTACTCTGCCCAAGCTAACTATGGCTACACCTTC; CDR3: CASSYSAQANYGYTF
size: .; J: TRBJ2-3; V: TRBV5-1; D: .; DNA: TGCGCCAGCAGCCACGACTCCCCGGATACGCAGTATTTT; CDR3: CASSHDSPDTQYF
size: .; J: TRBJ2-3; V: TRBV7-2; D: .; DNA: TGTGCCAGCAGCGCCCCATTCACAGATACGCAGTATTTT; CDR3: CASSAPFTDTQYF
size: .; J: TRBJ2-3; V: TRBV7-9; D: TRBD2; DNA: TGTGCCTCGGGGGCTAGCGGGACGGGAGATACGCAGTATTTT; CDR3: CASGASGTGDTQYF
size: .; J: TRBJ2-7; V: TRBV28; D: .; DNA: TGTGCCAGCAGTAGCGGCAAAAGGGACTACGAGCAGTACTTC; CDR3: CASSSGKRDYEQYF
size: .; J: TRBJ1-1; V: TRBV11-3; D: TRBD1; DNA: TGTGCCAGCAGCTCTGGACAGGGCCGCACTGAAGCTTTCTTT; CDR3: CASSSGQGRTEAFF
size: .; J: TRBJ2-3; V: TRBV5-1; D: .; DNA: TGCGCCAGCAGCACGGGACCGAAAGATACGCAGTATTTT; CDR3: CASSTGPKDTQYF
size: .; J: TRBJ1-2; V: TRBV7-6; D: .; DNA: TGTGCCAGCAGCCCCGCTGGGACTCCAACAAACTATGGCTACACCTTC; CDR3: CASSPAGTPTNYGYTF
size: .; J: TRBJ2-3; V: TRBV7-2; D: .; DNA: TGTGCCAGCAGCAAAAACCGGGGAAGTGGGACAGATACGCAGTATTTT; CDR3: CASSKNRGSGTDTQYF
size: .; J: TRBJ2-3; V: TRBV5-4; D: TRBD2; DNA: TGTGCCAGCAGCGCCGGGACTAGCGGTCCGGATACGCAGTATTTT; CDR3: CASSAGTSGPDTQYF
size: .; J: TRBJ2-7; V: TRBV6-6; D: .; DNA: TGTGCCAGCAGTCTAGGGGGTCCGGGGGCGAAGGAGCAGTACTTC; CDR3: CASSLGGPGAKEQYF
size: once; J: TRBJ2-7; V: TRBV27; D: .; DNA: TGTGCCAGCAGTTCCTTAGTTTTCGGGGTCTACGAGCAGTACTTC; CDR3: CASSSLVFGVYEQYF
size: .; J: TRBJ2-1; V: TRBV7-3; D: .; DNA: TGTGCCAGCAGTTTTAGAGCGGGTGGCAATGGGCAGTTCTTC; CDR3: CASSFRAGGNGQFF
size: .; J: TRBJ1-2; V: TRBV6-5; D: .; DNA: TGTGCCAGCAGTTACAGTAACTATGGCTACACCTTC; CDR3: CASSYSNYGYTF
size: .; J: TRBJ2-5; V: TRBV6-6; D: TRBD2; DNA: TGTGCCAGCAAACGGACTAGCGGGGGGCAAGAGACCCAGTACTTC; CDR3: CASKRTSGGQETQYF
size: .; J: TRBJ2-5; V: TRBV5-1; D: .; DNA: TGCGCCAGCAGCATGGCAGGTGGAGAGACCCAGTACTTC; CDR3: CASSMAGGETQYF
size: .; J: TRBJ1-5; V: TRBV19; D: .; DNA: TGTGCCAGTAGTACACAGGGCACGATGCAGCCCCAGCATTTT; CDR3: CASSTQGTMQPQHF
size: .; J: TRBJ1-2; V: TRBV7-8; D: .; DNA: TGTGCCAGCAGCTTAGGGTCCCTCCTAGAGGTCTATGGCTACACCTTC; CDR3: CASSLGSLLEVYGYTF